The clone carrying this TCR beta chain was seen a single time. Naive CD8 cells lacked CD45RO and underwent positive selection for CCR7, leaving out terminally differentiated effector memory CD45RA+ cells. Assay: immunoSEQ multiplex PCR; the TCRdb copy retains only in-frame clones and omits some. The repertoire includes about 580,000 clones, roughly 98% of them detected once, and 0.3% sits in the top ten. CDR1 and CDR2 from the germline V gene are MNHEY and SMNVEV (reference sequence). V gave up 5 bases and J gave up 5 bases; unmatched junction bases: 13. The CDR3 covers 16 residues. These data belong to a study of shared clonotypes between healthy human individuals.

The sample consisted of naive CD8+ T cells sorted from blood. V usage is TRBV27 and J usage is TRBJ2-5; 8 bases map to TRBD2. The receptor was derived from a man in his thirties or forties in good health. The CDR3 sequence: CASSPQGSGAWETQYF. In DNA form, the CDR3 reads TGTGCCAGCAGTCCGCAGGGTAGCGGGGCTTGGGAGACCCAGTACTTC.